The clone carrying this TCR beta chain was observed at least ten times. Its cognate antigen is unknown. The data stem from a study of early T cells in non-severe SARS-CoV-2 infection. Study-wide context: Sequencing targeted bulk RNA from unsorted whole blood, leaving chains unpaired. General study points: Using VDJdb, the matching emphasized anti-spike CD8 responses while missing private and CD4 specificities.

Individual cDNA molecules each received unique molecular identifiers attached to them. One entry per CDR3 protein results from TCRdb running MiXCR on the 5' RACE reads. The sample consists of under 85,000 distinct CDR3 sequences, about 5% of them appearing once. The germline CDR1 and CDR2 sequences are SGHAT and FQNNGV. Trimming stripped 4 bases from V and 4 bases from J, with 10 bases between. The CDR3 sequence is 14 residues long. Sequenced here: whole blood, sampled at baseline. The TCR was taken from an adult who was a healthcare worker with PCR-confirmed SARS-CoV-2 infection or an uninfected control (not recorded which). The J gene is TRBJ2-2, the V gene TRBV11-2; tentative D call: TRBD2 (5 bases). Here the CDR3 DNA reads TGTGCCAGCAGCTCTAGCCGTAGCACCGGGGAGCTGTTTTTT. The encoded protein is CASSSSRSTGELFF.